Below, 8 T cell receptor beta chains from the same sample are listed, as sequenced in a study of OX40 agonist ivuxolimab in advanced cancers. Clones were sequenced by immunoSEQ multiplex PCR, and TCRdb holds only the in-frame ones, with some missing. The sample has about 40,000 clones; about 91% are singletons. The sequences come from CD4+ or CD8+ T cells sorted from blood, collected in a trial of the OX40 agonist ivuxolimab. Receptors were obtained from an adult with an advanced solid tumor such as melanoma, head and neck, liver or kidney cancer.

This chain links TRBV7-9 with TRBJ1-1, with a possible D match to TRBD1 (6 bases). Germline V gene lookup returns CDR1 SEHNR and CDR2 FQNEAQ (reference sequence). V dropped 2 bases and J dropped 1 base, with 11 bases sitting between them. This CDR3 spans 15 amino acids. CDR3 loop: CASSLPLGQNTEAFF. The CDR3 bases are TGTGCCAGCAGCTTACCCTTGGGACAGAACACTGAAGCTTTCTTT.

CDR3: CASSQPGTRQETQYF. CDR3 DNA sequence: TGCGCCAGCAGCCAACCTGGGACTAGGCAAGAGACCCAGTACTTC. This rearrangement joins TRBV4-1 to TRBJ2-5, with 8 nucleotides matching TRBD2. This CDR3 contains 15 residues. The germline CDR1 and CDR2 sequences are MGHRA and YSYEKL. V trimming: 2 bases; J trimming: 2 bases; junction bases outside the gene matches: 4.

J is TRBJ2-3 and V is TRBV10-3; 7 positions match TRBD2. Germline CDR1 ENHRY, CDR2 SYGVKD. After removal of 0 bases from V and 2 bases from J, the junction contained 14 bases not matched to a gene. CDR3 length: 19 residues. The CDR3 DNA sequence: TGTGCCATCAGTGAGTCGCTCGGGTTGGGGACTACGGCCACAGATACGCAGTATTTT. This codes for CAISESLGLGTTATDTQYF.

The chain joins TRBV28 to TRBJ1-4, with 10 bases fitting TRBD1. CDR3 length equals 17 residues. The germline gives CDR1 MDHEN, CDR2 SYDVKM. The junction had 4 bases not matched to a gene; V was cut back by 3 bases and J by 0 bases. The CDR3 here is CASSFRDRGATNEKLFF. CDR3 bases: TGTGCCAGCAGTTTCCGGGACAGGGGTGCAACTAATGAAAAACTGTTTTTT. The variable domain in full, completed from reference TRBV28 and TRBJ1-4, reads DVKVTQSSRYLVKRTGEKVFLECVQDMDHENMFWYRQDPGLGLRLIYFSYDVKMKEKGDIPEGYSVSREKKERFSLILESASTNQTSMYLCASSFRDRGATNEKLFFGSGTQLSVL.

Worth noting for this clone: At one end the junction does not follow the germline gene, possibly because of a read error. This chain connects TRBV7-7 to TRBJ2-5, with 8 bases fitting TRBD2. This CDR3 region has 15 residues. CDR1 and CDR2 from the germline V gene are SSHAT and FNYEAQ (reference sequence). This CDR3 is CASSRRLARGETQYF. Here the CDR3 DNA reads TGTGCTAGCAGCAGACGACTAGCGAGGGGTGAGACCCAGTACTTC.

The V call is TRBV4-2, the J call TRBJ2-7, with 10 bases aligning to TRBD2. The CDR3 loop spans 17 amino acids. The V gene end was trimmed by 2 bases and the J gene end by 1 base; junction bases not matched to a gene: 8. The germline gives CDR1 LGHNA, CDR2 YNFKEQ. CDR3: CASSQPSGRSGSYEQYF. CDR3 nucleotides: TGTGCCAGCAGCCAACCTAGCGGGAGATCAGGTTCCTACGAGCAGTACTTC.

The chain joins TRBV19 to TRBJ2-1; D not resolved. Germline-derived CDR1 and CDR2 are LNHDA and SQIVND (reference sequence). The V and J ends lost 4 bases and 1 base respectively, with 5 bases between them. CDR3 length equals 13 residues. The CDR3 DNA follows: TGTGCCAGTAGTACTAGGTCCTACAATGAGCAGTTCTTC. It translates to CASSTRSYNEQFF.

The rearrangement links TRBV27 to TRBJ1-1, with D perhaps matching TRBD1 (5 bases). Deletions cut 5 bases from V and 1 base from J, with 5 bases between. Germline V gene sequence: CDR1 MNHEY, CDR2 SMNVEV (reference sequence). The CDR3 runs to 12 residues. CDR3 bases: TGTGCCAGCAGTCAGGGGAACACTGAAGCTTTCTTT. Translation gives CASSQGNTEAFF.